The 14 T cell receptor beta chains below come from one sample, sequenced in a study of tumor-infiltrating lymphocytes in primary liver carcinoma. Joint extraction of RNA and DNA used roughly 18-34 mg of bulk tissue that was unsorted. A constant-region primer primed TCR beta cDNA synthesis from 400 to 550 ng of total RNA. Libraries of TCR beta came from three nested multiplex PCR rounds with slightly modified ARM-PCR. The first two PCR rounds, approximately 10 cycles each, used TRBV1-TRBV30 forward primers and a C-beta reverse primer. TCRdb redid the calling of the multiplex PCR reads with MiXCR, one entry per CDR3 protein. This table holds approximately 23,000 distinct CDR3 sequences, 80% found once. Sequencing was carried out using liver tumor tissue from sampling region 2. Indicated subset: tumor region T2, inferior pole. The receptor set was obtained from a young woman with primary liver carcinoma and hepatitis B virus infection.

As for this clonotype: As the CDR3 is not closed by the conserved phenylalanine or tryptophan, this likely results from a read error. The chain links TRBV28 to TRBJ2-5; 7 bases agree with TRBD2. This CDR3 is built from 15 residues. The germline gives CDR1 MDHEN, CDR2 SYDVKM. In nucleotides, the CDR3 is TGTCCCAGCAGTTCGCTGGCTAGCGGAGGAGAGACCCAGTACGTC. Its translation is CPSSSLASGGETQYV.

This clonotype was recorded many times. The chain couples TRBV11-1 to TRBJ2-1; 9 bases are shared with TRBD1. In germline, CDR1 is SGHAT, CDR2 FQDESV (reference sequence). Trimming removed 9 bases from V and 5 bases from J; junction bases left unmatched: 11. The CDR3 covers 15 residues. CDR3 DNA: TGTGCCAGTAGCGGACCAGGGACAGGGAACAATGAGCAGTTCTTC. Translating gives CASSGPGTGNNEQFF.

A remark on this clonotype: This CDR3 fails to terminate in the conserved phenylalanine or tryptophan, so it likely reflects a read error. CDR3 bases: TGCGCCTCAAGAGGGGGCGTCTATAGCTACACCTTA. The encoded protein is CASRGGVYSYTL. The chain has TRBV6-2 or TRBV6-3 and TRBJ1-2; 7 bases fit TRBD1. Germline-derived CDR1 and CDR2 are MNHEY and SVGEGT. The length of the CDR3 is 12 residues.

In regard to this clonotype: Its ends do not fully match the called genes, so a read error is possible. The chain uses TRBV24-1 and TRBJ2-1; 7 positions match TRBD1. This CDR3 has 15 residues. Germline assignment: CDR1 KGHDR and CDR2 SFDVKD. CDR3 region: CDTSDTGTDRWEQFF. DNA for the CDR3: TGTGACACCAGTGACACCGGGACAGACCGTTGGGAGCAGTTCTTC.

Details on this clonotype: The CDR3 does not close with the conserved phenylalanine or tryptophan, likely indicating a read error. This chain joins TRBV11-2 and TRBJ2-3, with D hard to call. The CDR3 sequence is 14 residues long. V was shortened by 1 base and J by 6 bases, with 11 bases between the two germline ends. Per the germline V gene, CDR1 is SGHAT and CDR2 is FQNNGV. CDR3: CASSLAYITDTQYL. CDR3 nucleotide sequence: TGTGCCAGCAGCTTAGCTTATATCACTGATACGCAGTATCTT.

Here the CDR3 reads CVSGTRVTMSTYEQYF. CDR3 nucleotides: TGTGTCAGTGGAACCCGAGTGACTATGTCCACCTACGAGCAGTACTTC. The chain combines TRBV2 with TRBJ2-7; D is perhaps TRBD2 (5 bases). The V gene's germline CDR1 is SNHLY and CDR2 FYNNEI. This CDR3 has 16 amino acids. The full variable domain, in which reference TRBV2 and TRBJ2-7 provide the parts outside the CDR3, is EPEVTQTPSHQVTQMGQEVILRCVPISNHLYFYWYRQILGQKVEFLVSFYNNEISEKSEIFDDQFSVERPDGSNFTLKIRSTKLEDSAMYFCVSGTRVTMSTYEQYFGPGTRLTVT.

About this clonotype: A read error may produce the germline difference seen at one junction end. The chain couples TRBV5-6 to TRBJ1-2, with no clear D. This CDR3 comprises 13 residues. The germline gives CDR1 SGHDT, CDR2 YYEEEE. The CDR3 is CVSSFRKNDAYTF. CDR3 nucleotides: TGTGTCAGCAGCTTTCGCAAGAACGATGCCTACACCTTC.

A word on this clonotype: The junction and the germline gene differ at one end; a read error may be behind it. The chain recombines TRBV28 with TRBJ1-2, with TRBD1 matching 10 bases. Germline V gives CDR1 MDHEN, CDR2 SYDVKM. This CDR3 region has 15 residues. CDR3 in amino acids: CVSPQGQGANYGYTF. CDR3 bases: TGTGTCAGCCCCCAAGGACAGGGGGCTAACTATGGCTACACCTTC.

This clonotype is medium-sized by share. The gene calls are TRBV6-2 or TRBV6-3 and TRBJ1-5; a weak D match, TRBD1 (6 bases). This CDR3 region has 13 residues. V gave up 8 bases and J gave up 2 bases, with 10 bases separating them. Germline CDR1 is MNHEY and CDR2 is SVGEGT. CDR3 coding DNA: TGTGCCAGCGGCTACAGGGGCAATCAGCCCCAGCATTTT. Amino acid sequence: CASGYRGNQPQHF.

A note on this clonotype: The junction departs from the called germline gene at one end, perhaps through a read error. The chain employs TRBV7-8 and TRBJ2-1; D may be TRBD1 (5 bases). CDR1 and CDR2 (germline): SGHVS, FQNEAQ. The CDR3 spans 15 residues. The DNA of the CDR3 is TGTGCCAACAGCCACTGGGGTTCTAGAGACAGTGAGCGGTTCTTC. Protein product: CANSHWGSRDSERFF.

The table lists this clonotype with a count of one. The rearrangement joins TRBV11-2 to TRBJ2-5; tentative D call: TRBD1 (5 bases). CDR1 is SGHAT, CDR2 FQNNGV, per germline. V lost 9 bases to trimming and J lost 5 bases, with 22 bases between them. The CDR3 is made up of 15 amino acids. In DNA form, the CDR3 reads TGTGCCAGTAGTTTTATGACGACAGCCGCTGAGACCCAGTACTTC. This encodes CASSFMTTAAETQYF.

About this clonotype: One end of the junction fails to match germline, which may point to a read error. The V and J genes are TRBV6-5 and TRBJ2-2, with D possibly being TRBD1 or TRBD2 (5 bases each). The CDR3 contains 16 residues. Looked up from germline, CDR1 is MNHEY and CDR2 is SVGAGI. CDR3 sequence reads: CASSYLGPVNTGEQFF. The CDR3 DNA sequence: TGTGCCAGCAGCTACTTGGGACCCGTGAACACTGGGGAGCAGTTTTTT.

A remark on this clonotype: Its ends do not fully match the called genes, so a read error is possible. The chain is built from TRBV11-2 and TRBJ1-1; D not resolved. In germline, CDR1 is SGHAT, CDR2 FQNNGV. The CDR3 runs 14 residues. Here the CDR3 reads CVSNLLWVGTEAFF. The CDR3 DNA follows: TGTGTCAGCAACTTATTATGGGTCGGCACTGAAGCTTTCTTT.

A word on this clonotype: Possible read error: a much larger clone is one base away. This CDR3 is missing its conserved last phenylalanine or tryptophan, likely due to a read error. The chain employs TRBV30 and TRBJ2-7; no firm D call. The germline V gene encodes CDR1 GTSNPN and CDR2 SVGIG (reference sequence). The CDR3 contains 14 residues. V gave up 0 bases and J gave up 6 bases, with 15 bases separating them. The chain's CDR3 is CAWSVWRKVIEQYI. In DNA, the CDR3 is TGTGCCTGGAGTGTTTGGCGGAAGGTGATCGAGCAGTACATC.